This T cell receptor (beta chain) is drawn from a study of blood T cells in healthy people across ages. Findings and caveats of the study: It was found that TCR beta diversity correlated strongly with the percentage of naive T cells.

V lost 5 bases and J lost 1, with 15 bases in between. CDR1 is MNHEY, CDR2 SMNVEV, per germline (reference sequence). The CDR3 extends over 15 amino acids. PCR was performed a second time for about 7 to 11 cycles using a sample-barcoded 5' primer and a J-beta primer mix. Sequencing yielded, for each sample, at least 2.5 million paired-end reads carrying CDR3. A single record per CDR3 protein comes from TCRdb applying MiXCR to the 5' RACE reads. The sample lists some 760,000 distinct CDR3 sequences, roughly 25% occurring once. This clonotype was observed a few times. Its cognate antigen is unknown. These records were also assigned to another study, of T cells of mothers and their children. As that study records: The TCR beta CDR3 read count exceeded 9.5 million for each mother and was about 3.1 million for each child. Detection yielded no persistent microchimeric T cell clones.

This receptor was taken from a boy aged 5 to 17 in good health. Material: blood. The J gene is TRBJ2-7, the V gene TRBV27; D is possibly TRBD1 (5 bases). CDR3 amino acids: CASSRRIGDSYEQYF. For the CDR3, the DNA is TGTGCCAGCAGTCGACGTATAGGGGATTCCTACGAGCAGTACTTC.